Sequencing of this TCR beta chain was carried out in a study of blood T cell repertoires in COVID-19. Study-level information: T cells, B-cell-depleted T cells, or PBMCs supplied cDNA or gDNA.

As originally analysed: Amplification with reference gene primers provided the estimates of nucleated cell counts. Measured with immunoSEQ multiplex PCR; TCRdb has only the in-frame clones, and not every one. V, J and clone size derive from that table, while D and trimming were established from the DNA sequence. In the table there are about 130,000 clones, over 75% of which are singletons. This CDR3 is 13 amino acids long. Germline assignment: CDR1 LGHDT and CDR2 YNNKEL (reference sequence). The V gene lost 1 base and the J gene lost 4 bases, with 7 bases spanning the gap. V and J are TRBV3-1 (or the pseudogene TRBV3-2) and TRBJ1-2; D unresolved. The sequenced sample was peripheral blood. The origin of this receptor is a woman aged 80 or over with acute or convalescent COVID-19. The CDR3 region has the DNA TGTGCCAGCAGCCAAGGTAGTAGCTATGGCTACACCTTC. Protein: CASSQGSSYGYTF.